Listed here are 14 T cell receptor beta chains from one sample, sequenced in a study of blood T cell repertoires in COVID-19. The data were produced by immunoSEQ multiplex PCR, yet TCRdb's version contains in-frame clones alone and is incomplete. The sample consists of over 200,000 clones, 75% to 90% of them appearing once. Sequencing was performed on peripheral blood. All receptors come from a human donor in a cohort sampled during active COVID-19.

The chain recombines TRBV19 with TRBJ2-3, with 9 bases that match TRBD2. Looked up from germline, CDR1 is LNHDA and CDR2 is SQIVND (reference sequence). The CDR3 has 16 amino acids. V trimming: 3 bases; J trimming: 8 bases; junction bases outside the gene matches: 12. The CDR3 coding sequence is TGTGCCAGTAGTATGAGACTAGCGGAGCTGGGGCTTACGCAGTATTTT. This encodes CASSMRLAELGLTQYF.

The chain couples TRBV10-3 to TRBJ2-1; D unclear. Germline V gene lookup returns CDR1 ENHRY and CDR2 SYGVKD. The CDR3 runs 12 residues. V lost 5 bases, J lost 7 bases, and 9 bases lay in between. The CDR3 sequence is CAISPDSNEQFF. CDR3 DNA: TGTGCCATCAGTCCTGACTCAAATGAGCAGTTCTTC.

The chain uses TRBV7-2 and TRBJ2-2, with 13 bases lining up with TRBD2. This CDR3 has 17 amino acids. CDR1 and CDR2 (germline): SGHTA, FQGNSA. V lost 4 bases, J lost 9 bases, and 11 bases stayed unmatched. The CDR3 DNA is TGTGCCAGCAGCTATCAGGTCACTAGCGGGAGGGACAGGGAGCTGTTTTTT. Translating gives CASSYQVTSGRDRELFF. The whole variable domain, remainder taken from reference TRBV7-2 and TRBJ2-2, is GAGVSQSPSNKVTEKGKDVELRCDPISGHTALYWYRQSLGQGLEFLIYFQGNSAPDKSGLPSDRFSAERTGGSVSTLTIQRTQQEDSAVYLCASSYQVTSGRDRELFFGEGSRLTVL.

Only a few counts were recorded for this clone. The chain employs TRBV21-1 and TRBJ2-6; TRBD2, the table's D call, lacks a check against the DNA. TRBV21-1 has pseudogene status. The CDR3 is 16 amino acids. The CDR3 coding sequence is TGTGCCAGCAGCAAAGGGGAGACCTCTGGGGCCAACGTCCTGACTTTC. Its protein is CASSKGETSGANVLTF.

The chain combines TRBV7-2 with TRBJ2-7, with D maybe TRBD1 (6 bases). The CDR3 runs to 14 residues. With 3 bases removed from V and 2 bases from J, the gap between germline ends came to 11 bases. CDR1 and CDR2 (germline): SGHTA, FQGNSA. The CDR3 nucleotides are TGTGCCAGCAGCTTCCAGACAGGTCCCTACGAGCAGTACTTC. This translates into CASSFQTGPYEQYF.

The chain carries TRBV27 and TRBJ2-7; D uncertain. V was clipped by 1 base and J by 0 bases, with 10 bases between them. The germline V gene has CDR1 MNHEY and CDR2 SMNVEV (reference sequence). The CDR3 length is 15 residues. CDR3 nucleotide sequence: TGTGCCAGCAGTTTATACCCGAGGAGCTCCTACGAGCAGTACTTC. Protein: CASSLYPRSSYEQYF.

V gene TRBV27 combines with J gene TRBJ2-7, with D possibly TRBD2 on 5 matching bases. CDR3 length equals 14 residues. V lost 6 bases to trimming and J lost 7 bases, with 19 bases between them. Germline V CDR1 and CDR2: MNHEY, SMNVEV (reference sequence). The CDR3 spells CASRGSKSGIEQYF. The CDR3, as DNA: TGTGCCAGCAGAGGGTCGAAATCGGGGATAGAGCAGTACTTC.

CDR3 nucleotides: TGCGCCAGCAGCCTCCGACCCAGGGACACTGAAGCTTTCTTT. Translation gives CASSLRPRDTEAFF. This rearrangement joins TRBV4-3 to TRBJ1-1; D is perhaps TRBD1 (5 bases). V lost 4 bases to trimming and J lost 3 bases, with 12 bases between them. In germline, CDR1 is LGHNA, CDR2 YSLEER. The CDR3 extends over 14 amino acids.

This chain connects TRBV5-1 to TRBJ2-5; D might be TRBD2 (5 bases). Germline assignment: CDR1 SGHRS and CDR2 YFSETQ. This CDR3 is built from 13 residues. Trimming took 4 bases from V and 3 from J, leaving 10 bases between them. The CDR3 spells CASSAGPKETQYF. CDR3 nucleotides: TGCGCCAGCAGCGCGGGTCCAAAAGAGACCCAGTACTTC.

This chain joins TRBV27 and TRBJ2-5, with 13 bases identical to TRBD2. The V gene's germline CDR1 is MNHEY and CDR2 SMNVEV (reference sequence). The CDR3 has 14 amino acids. After removal of 10 bases from V and 4 bases from J, the junction contained 6 bases not matched to a gene. The CDR3 DNA is TGTGCCACCTCGACTAGCGGGAGGACAGAGACCCAGTACTTC. As protein: CATSTSGRTETQYF.

This rearrangement joins TRBV6-6 to TRBJ2-7; TRBD2 is a possible D gene (5 bases). Germline-derived CDR1 and CDR2 are MNHNY and SVGAGI (reference sequence). The CDR3 runs 15 residues. Trimming took 2 bases from V and 5 from J, leaving 16 bases between them. Here the CDR3 reads CASSYRSGVLNEQYF. The CDR3 DNA is TGTGCCAGCAGTTACCGGTCCGGGGTACTAAACGAGCAGTACTTC.

The V gene is TRBV25-1, the J gene TRBJ2-2; a weak D match, TRBD2 (6 bases). V gave up 6 bases and J gave up 3 bases, with 17 bases separating them. Germline V lookup: CDR1 MGHDK, CDR2 SYGVNS. The length of the CDR3 is 16 residues. CDR3 sequence reads: CASREAGRIYTGELFF. CDR3 coding DNA: TGTGCCAGCAGGGAGGCGGGGAGGATCTACACCGGGGAGCTGTTTTTT.

This sequence joins TRBV6-5 and TRBJ2-7, with D possibly TRBD2 on 5 matching bases. Germline CDR1 reads MNHEY; CDR2 reads SVGAGI. This CDR3 is built from 12 residues. V was shortened by 6 bases and J by 6 bases, with 12 bases between the two germline ends. The CDR3 here is CASSRPEGEQYF. The DNA for the CDR3 is TGTGCCAGCAGCCGACCAGAGGGCGAGCAGTACTTC.

This chain joins TRBV5-1 and TRBJ2-5; 7 bases match TRBD2. V lost 1 base and J lost 5; bases outside the gene matches: 14. The CDR3 is 17 residues long. In germline, CDR1 is SGHRS, CDR2 YFSETQ. The CDR3 DNA reads as TGCGCCAGCAGCTTGCGTGGCTCAAGCGGGGTTAGGGAGACCCAGTACTTC. Protein product: CASSLRGSSGVRETQYF.